This TCR beta chain was documented in a study of T cell clonotyping in hematopoietic cell transplantation. TCRdb's copy holds only in-frame clones and misses some; the assay was immunoSEQ multiplex PCR. The repertoire consists of over 10,000 clones, with roughly 45% occurring once and the leading ten covering over 9.5%. CDR3 length equals 19 residues. CDR1 LNHDA and CDR2 SQIVND come from the germline V gene (reference sequence). The J segment lost 6 bases and the V segment lost 5 bases, leaving 19 bases of the junction unmatched. The sequence was obtained from a middle-aged man in good health. Some clones in this sample may be carry-over from other donors' samples. The sequencing input was peripheral blood mononuclear cells. The chain carries TRBV19 and TRBJ1-1, with 12 bases lining up with TRBD1. The CDR3 nucleotides read TGTGCCAGTAGTTCGAGGGACAGGGGGCTAATTGTCTACCTCCCTGAAGCTTTCTTT. This codes for CASSSRDRGLIVYLPEAFF.